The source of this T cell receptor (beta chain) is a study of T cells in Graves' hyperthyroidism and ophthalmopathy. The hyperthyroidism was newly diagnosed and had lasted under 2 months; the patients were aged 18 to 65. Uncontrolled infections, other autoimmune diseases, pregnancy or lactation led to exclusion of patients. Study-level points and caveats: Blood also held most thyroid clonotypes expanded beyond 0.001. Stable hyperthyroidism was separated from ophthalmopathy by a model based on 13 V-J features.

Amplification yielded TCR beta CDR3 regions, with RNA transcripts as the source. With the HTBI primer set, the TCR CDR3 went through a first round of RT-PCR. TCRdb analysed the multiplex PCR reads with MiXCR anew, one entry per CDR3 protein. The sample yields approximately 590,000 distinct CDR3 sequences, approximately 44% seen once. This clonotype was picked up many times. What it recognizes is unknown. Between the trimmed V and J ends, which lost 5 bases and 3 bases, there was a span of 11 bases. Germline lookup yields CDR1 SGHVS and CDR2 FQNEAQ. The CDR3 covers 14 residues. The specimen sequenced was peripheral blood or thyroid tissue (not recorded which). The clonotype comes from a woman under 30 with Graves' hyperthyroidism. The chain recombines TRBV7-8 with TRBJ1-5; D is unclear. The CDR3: CASSHPDANQPQHF. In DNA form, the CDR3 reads TGTGCCAGCAGCCACCCAGACGCCAATCAGCCCCAGCATTTT.